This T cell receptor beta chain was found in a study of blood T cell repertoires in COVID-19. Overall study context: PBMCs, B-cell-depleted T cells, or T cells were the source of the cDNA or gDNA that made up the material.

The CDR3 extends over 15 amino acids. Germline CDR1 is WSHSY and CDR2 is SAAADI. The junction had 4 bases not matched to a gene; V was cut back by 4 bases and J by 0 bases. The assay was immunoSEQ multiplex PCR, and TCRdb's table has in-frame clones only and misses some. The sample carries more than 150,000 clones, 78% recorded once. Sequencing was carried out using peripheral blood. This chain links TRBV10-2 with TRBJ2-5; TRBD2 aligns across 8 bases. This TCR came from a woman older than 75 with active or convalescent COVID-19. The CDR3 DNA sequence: TGCGCCAGCAGTGCGGCTAGCGGGTACCAAGAGACCCAGTACTTC. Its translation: CASSAASGYQETQYF.